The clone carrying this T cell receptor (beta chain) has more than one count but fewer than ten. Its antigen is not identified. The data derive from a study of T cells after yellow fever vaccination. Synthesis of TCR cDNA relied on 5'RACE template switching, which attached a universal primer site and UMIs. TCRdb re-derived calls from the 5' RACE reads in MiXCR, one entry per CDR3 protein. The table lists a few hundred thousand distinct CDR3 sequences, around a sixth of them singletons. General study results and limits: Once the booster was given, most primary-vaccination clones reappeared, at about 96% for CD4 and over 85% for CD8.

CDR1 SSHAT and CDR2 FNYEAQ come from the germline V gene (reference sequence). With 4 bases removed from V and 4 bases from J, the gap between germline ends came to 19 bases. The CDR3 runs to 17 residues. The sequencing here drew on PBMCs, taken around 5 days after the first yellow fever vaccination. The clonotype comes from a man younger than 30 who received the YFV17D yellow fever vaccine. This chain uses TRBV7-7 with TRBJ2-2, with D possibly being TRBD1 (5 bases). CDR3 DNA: TGTGCCAGCAGCTCCGCCCCCGGACATATTAGCACCGGGGAGCTGTTTTTT. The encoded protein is CASSSAPGHISTGELFF.